This entry lists 29 T cell receptor beta chains sequenced from one sample in a study of T-cell memory formation after mild COVID-19. TCRdb redid the calling of the 5' RACE reads with MiXCR, one entry per CDR3 protein. There are about 400,000 distinct CDR3 sequences in the sample; under 25% occur only once, and around 14% lies in the top ten. The material sequenced was PBMCs or a T cell subset sorted from them (not recorded which). Receptor source: an adult woman who had mild COVID-19 (a few samples of this study predate the infection). Cell type and time point are not known.

V is TRBV5-6 and J is TRBJ2-6; D not certain. Germline V gene lookup returns CDR1 SGHDT and CDR2 YYEEEE. The ends were cut back, 0 bases at V and 2 bases at J, with 15 bases in the middle. The CDR3 runs to 18 residues. The CDR3 here is CASSLDGPRSTGANVLTF. DNA for the CDR3: TGTGCCAGCAGCTTGGATGGACCCCGGTCAACTGGGGCCAACGTCCTGACTTTC.

The chain is built from TRBV4-3 and TRBJ2-4; a weak D match, TRBD1 (6 bases). Germline V gene sequence: CDR1 LGHNA, CDR2 YSLEER. Trimming cost V 4 bases and J 6 bases, with 19 bases left between them. This CDR3 has 16 residues. CDR3 sequence: CASSPGPGEGVNIQYF. In nucleotides, the CDR3 is TGCGCCAGCAGCCCTGGCCCCGGAGAGGGGGTAAACATTCAGTACTTC.

This clonotype has just a few counts. This chain links TRBV4-2 with TRBJ1-6; D remains unclear. There are 17 residues in the CDR3. From germline, CDR1 is LGHNA and CDR2 YNFKEQ. Between the trimmed V and J ends, which lost 0 bases and 3 bases, there was a span of 12 bases. For the CDR3, the DNA is TGTGCCAGCAGCCAAGAAACGGGCAGCAACTATAATTCACCCCTCCACTTT. Its protein product is CASSQETGSNYNSPLHF.

The gene calls are TRBV5-1 and TRBJ1-2; 9 bases are shared with TRBD1. CDR1 and CDR2 from the germline V gene are SGHRS and YFSETQ. CDR3 length: 14 residues. V trimming: 3 bases; J trimming: 4 bases; junction bases outside the gene matches: 4. The CDR3 is CASSSRQGVYGYTF. As DNA, the CDR3 is TGCGCCAGCAGCTCTCGACAGGGGGTCTATGGCTACACCTTC.

There are many counts of this clonotype. This chain's CDR3 is CASSYQGGRARETQYF. The CDR3, as DNA: TGTGCCAGCAGTTACCAGGGCGGGAGGGCCCGTGAGACCCAGTACTTC. The chain is built from TRBV6-5 and TRBJ2-5, with 9 bases identical to TRBD2. The germline gives CDR1 MNHEY, CDR2 SVGAGI. The CDR3 has 16 residues. Losses at the gene ends were 2 bases for V and 5 bases for J; bases not matched to a gene: 9.

The chain uses TRBV15 and TRBJ1-5; D gene unclear. The CDR3 is made up of 15 amino acids. Trimming shortened V by 6 bases and J by 1 base, and 13 bases separated the two germline ends. CDR1 and CDR2 (germline): LNHNV, YYDKDF (reference sequence). CDR3 DNA: TGTGCCACCAGACGAGAACCCCGCAGCAATCAGCCCCAGCATTTT. Its translation is CATRREPRSNQPQHF.

This clonotype has just a few counts. The chain's CDR3 is CASSPRSGATYEQYF. The DNA of the CDR3 is TGTGCCAGCAGCCCGAGAAGCGGGGCCACCTACGAGCAGTACTTC. The rearrangement uses TRBV3-1 and TRBJ2-7, with 7 bases lining up with TRBD2. CDR3 length: 15 residues. Germline values: CDR1 LGHDT, CDR2 YNNKEL (reference sequence). V shed 4 bases and J 2 bases; nucleotides not matched to a gene: 8.

The V call is TRBV7-9, the J call TRBJ2-1, with 9 bases fitting TRBD2. Per germline, CDR1 SEHNR and CDR2 FQNEAQ (reference sequence). J gave up 6 bases and V 8 bases, and 8 bases lay outside the gene matches. The CDR3 runs 14 residues. The CDR3 loop is CASPAGLATNEQFF. The CDR3 bases are TGTGCCAGCCCCGCGGGACTAGCAACCAATGAGCAGTTCTTC.

This rearrangement joins TRBV14 to TRBJ2-5, with 7 bases that match TRBD1. Germline trimming cut 2 bases from V and 6 bases from J; bases unmatched to any gene: 12. This CDR3 comprises 16 residues. Germline values: CDR1 SGHDN, CDR2 FVKESK. In DNA form, the CDR3 reads TGTGCCAGCAGCCAAAATAGCATGGGACAGCAGAAGACCCAGTACTTC. Amino acids: CASSQNSMGQQKTQYF.

The chain couples TRBV4-2 to TRBJ2-5; 14 positions match TRBD2. This CDR3 contains 18 residues. V gave up 4 bases and J gave up 1 base; unmatched junction bases: 8. From germline, CDR1 is LGHNA and CDR2 YNFKEQ. This chain's CDR3 is CASSPSGTSGGPQETQYF. CDR3 DNA: TGTGCCAGCAGCCCCAGCGGGACTAGCGGGGGACCCCAAGAGACCCAGTACTTC.

This clonotype was seen more than once but under ten times. CDR3 sequence: CSVELRVKTQYF. The CDR3 coding sequence is TGCAGCGTTGAACTCAGGGTGAAGACCCAGTACTTC. This rearrangement joins TRBV29-1 to TRBJ2-5; possible D gene TRBD1, 5 bases. Germline V gene sequence: CDR1 SQVTM, CDR2 ANQGSEA. Trimming took off 2 bases at V and 6 bases at J, with 10 bases between the two ends. The CDR3 totals 12 residues.

This clonotype has more than one count but fewer than ten. J is TRBJ1-1 and V is TRBV9, with 8 bases matching TRBD1. Germline-derived CDR1 and CDR2 are SGDLS and YYNGEE. The CDR3 runs to 15 residues. With 3 bases clipped from V and 10 bases from J, the junction kept 14 bases outside the gene matches. DNA of the CDR3: TGTGCCAGCAGCGCGTCCTCTTCAGGGGGCCCAGGAGCTTTCTTT. Amino acids: CASSASSSGGPGAFF.

The table lists this clonotype with a few counts. The junction differs from germline at one of its ends, possibly a read error. V gene TRBV12-3 or TRBV12-4 combines with J gene TRBJ2-1; D might be TRBD1 (5 bases). The CDR3 loop spans 14 amino acids. Written as DNA, the CDR3 is TGTGCCAGCAGCTTAGACAGATACTACAATGAGCAGTTCTTC. Its translation is CASSLDRYYNEQFF.

This clonotype was observed a few times. The chain recombines TRBV4-2 with TRBJ1-1, with 8 nucleotides matching TRBD1. Trimming at V came to 0 bases and at J to 6 bases, leaving 6 bases not matched to a gene. The CDR3 loop spans 15 amino acids. Germline CDR1 and CDR2: LGHNA and YNFKEQ. The CDR3 reads CASSQDRGQGSEAFF. CDR3 nucleotides: TGTGCCAGCAGCCAAGATAGAGGACAGGGCTCTGAAGCTTTCTTT.

This clonotype has just a few counts. V gene TRBV9 combines with J gene TRBJ2-7; 13 nucleotides line up with TRBD2. Germline V gene lookup returns CDR1 SGDLS and CDR2 YYNGEE. Trimming removed 4 bases from V and 2 bases from J; junction bases left unmatched: 9. The CDR3 has 17 amino acids. The CDR3 spells CASSPGLAGVFAYEQYF. The CDR3 region has the DNA TGTGCCAGCAGCCCAGGACTAGCGGGAGTGTTCGCCTACGAGCAGTACTTC.

The table lists this clonotype with a few counts. The chain links TRBV20-1 to TRBJ2-7; D perhaps matches TRBD1 (6 bases). Germline loops: CDR1 DFQATT, CDR2 SNEGSKA (reference sequence). V was trimmed by 0 bases and J by 2 bases, leaving 14 bases between them. The CDR3 length is 15 residues. CDR3 DNA sequence: TGCAGTGCTAGAGATCCCTGGGGGACAACCTACGAGCAGTACTTC. Translating gives CSARDPWGTTYEQYF.

This clonotype was counted only a few times. The chain employs TRBV24-1 and TRBJ2-2; no firm D call. V was cut by 4 bases and J by 6 bases, with 11 bases left in between. The CDR3 totals 14 residues. The V gene's germline CDR1 is KGHDR and CDR2 SFDVKD. The CDR3 here is CATSDPPPPGELFF. Written as DNA, the CDR3 is TGTGCCACCAGTGACCCCCCCCCACCCGGGGAGCTGTTTTTT.

V is TRBV7-2 and J is TRBJ2-5; D is undetermined. CDR3 length: 16 amino acids. Germline loops: CDR1 SGHTA, CDR2 FQGNSA. Deletions cut 1 base from V and 2 bases from J, with 14 bases between. CDR3 region: CASSLVAGYQQETQYF. As DNA, the CDR3 is TGTGCCAGCAGCTTAGTTGCCGGGTACCAACAAGAGACCCAGTACTTC.

The gene calls are TRBV18 and TRBJ2-3; 11 bases agree with TRBD2. Germline V gene data show CDR1 as KGHSH and CDR2 as LQKENI. The CDR3 contains 19 residues. Trimming took 0 bases from V and 3 from J; bases not matched to a gene: 11. CDR3 nucleotide sequence: TGTGCCAGCTCACCACCCGCAATCTTACTAGCGGGAGTAACAGATACGCAGTATTTT. This sequence encodes CASSPPAILLAGVTDTQYF.

This clonotype was seen more than once but under ten times. The chain employs TRBV27 and TRBJ2-7, with 7 nucleotides matching TRBD2. Germline V gene data show CDR1 as MNHEY and CDR2 as SMNVEV (reference sequence). The CDR3 runs to 15 residues. Trimming took 4 bases from V and 1 from J; bases not matched to a gene: 7. The CDR3: CASSSPGGPSYEQYF. The CDR3 bases are TGTGCCAGCAGTTCCCCGGGGGGTCCATCCTACGAGCAGTACTTC.

The chain employs TRBV20-1 and TRBJ2-1; possibly TRBD2 for D (6 bases). Per the germline V gene, CDR1 is DFQATT and CDR2 is SNEGSKA (reference sequence). CDR3 length: 14 amino acids. CDR3 loop: CGSGSGGFYNEQFF. The CDR3 DNA sequence: TGCGGCTCCGGCTCCGGGGGTTTTTACAATGAGCAGTTCTTC.

The chain combines TRBV20-1 with TRBJ2-1; TRBD2 matches 9 bases. Losses at the gene ends were 3 bases for V and 7 bases for J; bases not matched to a gene: 13. The CDR3 covers 16 residues. Germline CDR1 and CDR2: DFQATT and SNEGSKA (reference sequence). CDR3 protein: CSARGLRREGLNEQFF. CDR3 coding DNA: TGCAGTGCTAGGGGCCTTCGGCGGGAGGGCCTAAATGAGCAGTTCTTC.

The V call is TRBV18, the J call TRBJ2-1, with 8 bases aligning to TRBD1. The CDR3 has 15 amino acids. The V and J ends lost 5 bases and 5 bases, in that order; junction bases with no gene match: 8. CDR1 KGHSH and CDR2 LQKENI come from the germline V gene. The DNA of the CDR3 is TGTGCCAGCTCATACGTTCGGACAGGGAACAATGAGCAGTTCTTC. It specifies CASSYVRTGNNEQFF. Filled out from reference TRBV18 and TRBJ2-1, the complete variable domain reads NAGVMQNPRHLVRRRGQEARLRCSPMKGHSHVYWYRQLPEEGLKFMVYLQKENIIDESGMPKERFSAEFPKEGPSILRIQQVVRGDSAAYFCASSYVRTGNNEQFFGPGTRLTVL.

The chain is built from TRBV13 and TRBJ2-7, with TRBD2 matching over 8 bases. This CDR3 is 15 amino acids long. CDR1 and CDR2 (germline): PRHDT, FYEKMQ (reference sequence). V gave up 5 bases and J gave up 0 bases; unmatched junction bases: 6. The CDR3 DNA is TGTGCCAGCAGCCCCTCGGGACTAGGCTCCTACGAGCAGTACTTC. This encodes CASSPSGLGSYEQYF.

V gene TRBV2 combines with J gene TRBJ2-1, with 13 bases that match TRBD2. The CDR3 is made up of 15 amino acids. J gave up 7 bases and V 8 bases, and 8 bases lay outside the gene matches. In germline, CDR1 is SNHLY, CDR2 FYNNEI. CDR3 amino acids: CASPPGLAGLNEQFF. The DNA for the CDR3 is TGTGCCAGCCCGCCGGGACTAGCGGGACTGAATGAGCAGTTCTTC.

V and J are TRBV5-4 and TRBJ2-5; D remains ambiguous. This CDR3 is built from 12 residues. Germline lookup yields CDR1 SGHNT and CDR2 YYREEE (reference sequence). The V gene lost 4 bases and the J gene lost 4 bases, with 8 bases spanning the gap. The CDR3 reads CASSRAGETQYF. CDR3 coding DNA: TGTGCCAGCAGCCGGGCCGGAGAGACCCAGTACTTC.

This sequence joins TRBV7-9 and TRBJ1-1; no definite D call. Trimming cost V 5 bases and J 0 bases, with 10 bases left between them. Looked up from germline, CDR1 is SEHNR and CDR2 is FQNEAQ (reference sequence). The CDR3 is 14 amino acids. CDR3 amino acids: CASSHKGMNTEAFF. The CDR3 DNA follows: TGTGCCAGCAGCCACAAGGGCATGAACACTGAAGCTTTCTTT.

This clonotype was detected only a few times. This rearrangement joins TRBV5-1 to TRBJ1-2; TRBD1 matches at 7 bases. CDR1 SGHRS and CDR2 YFSETQ come from the germline V gene. The junction had 2 bases not matched to a gene; V was cut back by 0 bases and J by 0 bases. CDR3 length: 15 residues. The CDR3 nucleotides read TGCGCCAGCAGCTTGGAGGGACAGACTAACTATGGCTACACCTTC. Its translation: CASSLEGQTNYGYTF.

This clonotype was observed many times. DNA for the CDR3: TGTGCCAGCAGCCTTGGGGTGTCAGATACGCAGTATTTT. Translated: CASSLGVSDTQYF. The chain uses TRBV7-6 and TRBJ2-3; D gene uncertain. CDR3 size: 13 residues. V shed 5 bases and J shed 4 bases, with 10 bases lying between them. CDR1 and CDR2 (germline): SGHVS, FNYEAQ.